This is a list of T cell receptor beta chains from one sample in a study of blood T cell repertoires in COVID-19. Clones were sequenced by immunoSEQ multiplex PCR, and TCRdb holds only the in-frame ones, with some missing. In the table there are some 290,000 clones, about 88% of which are singletons. Sequencing was done on a sample of peripheral blood. The receptors were sampled from a man in his late teens or twenties with active or convalescent COVID-19. Both conserved end residues are part of each CDR3. The order of the fields is clone size, J gene, V gene, D gene, CDR3 protein, CDR3 DNA. D genes are given only for firm matches. A clone size is listed for some rows: how often the clone was seen (once, few, many), or a class if it is expanded.

- | TRBJ2-1 | TRBV3-1/TRBV3-2 | TRBD2 | CASSLGTSGSYNEQFF | TGTGCCAGCAGCCTCGGGACTAGCGGATCCTACAATGAGCAGTTCTTC
- | TRBJ1-1 | TRBV29-1 | - | CSVRLNPEAFF | TGCAGCGTCAGGTTAAACCCTGAAGCTTTCTTT
once | TRBJ1-2 | TRBV2 | TRBD1 | CASRTKRTGGRGYTF | TGTGCCAGCAGGACCAAAAGGACAGGGGGCAGGGGCTACACCTTC
- | TRBJ2-1 | TRBV6-2/TRBV6-3 | - | CASSNSRGWEQFF | TGTGCCAGCAGCAACAGCAGGGGCTGGGAGCAGTTCTTC
- | TRBJ2-5 | TRBV5-4 | TRBD2 | CASSLEAGASATQYF | TGTGCCAGCAGCTTGGAGGCGGGAGCGTCCGCGACCCAGTACTTC
- | TRBJ2-6 | TRBV6-2/TRBV6-3 | TRBD1 | CASSPDDRGLSGANVLTF | TGTGCCAGCAGTCCGGACGACAGGGGATTATCTGGGGCCAACGTCCTGACTTTC
- | TRBJ2-3 | TRBV9 | - | CASSVTSAEGLDTQYF | TGTGCCAGCAGCGTAACCTCCGCCGAGGGCCTAGATACGCAGTATTTT
many | TRBJ2-7 | TRBV18 | - | CASSPSSGDNEQYF | TGTGCCAGCTCACCCTCTTCGGGAGACAACGAGCAGTACTTC
- | TRBJ1-4 | TRBV7-3 | TRBD1 | CASSPQGYPNEKLFF | TGTGCCAGCAGCCCACAGGGGTATCCTAATGAAAAACTGTTTTTT
- | TRBJ2-7 | TRBV3-1/TRBV3-2 | - | CASSLPDRSYEQYF | TGTGCCAGCAGCCTGCCTGACAGGTCCTACGAGCAGTACTTC
- | TRBJ1-2 | TRBV30 | - | CAWAGQGRRGYTF | TGTGCCTGGGCCGGGCAGGGAAGACGTGGCTACACCTTC
- | TRBJ1-4 | TRBV5-1 | TRBD1 | CASRVGGQTATNEKLFF | TGCGCCAGCAGAGTTGGGGGACAGACTGCAACTAATGAAAAACTGTTTTTT
- | TRBJ2-2 | TRBV11-2 | TRBD2 | CASSTVGRGVYTGELFF | TGTGCCAGCAGCACAGTAGGGCGGGGGGTATACACCGGGGAGCTGTTTTTT
- | TRBJ2-7 | TRBV18 | - | CASSLVTGNEQYF | TGTGCCAGCTCACTGGTCACAGGGAACGAGCAGTACTTC
- | TRBJ2-2 | TRBV7-3 | - | CASSLKVSAGEYPGELFF | TGTGCCAGCAGCTTAAAGGTCAGCGCAGGGGAGTACCCCGGGGAGCTGTTTTTT
few | TRBJ1-3 | TRBV5-1 | - | CASSLTGYGNTIYF | TGCGCCAGCAGCCTGACGGGGTATGGAAACACCATATATTTT
- | TRBJ1-2 | TRBV4-1 | - | CASSQVMGRRSYGYTF | TGCGCCAGCAGCCAAGTTATGGGTCGGAGGAGCTATGGCTACACCTTC
- | TRBJ1-6 | TRBV7-9 | - | CASSLPPSLGHSPLHF | TGTGCCAGCAGCTTACCCCCCTCCCTTGGCCATTCACCCCTCCACTTT
- | TRBJ2-5 | TRBV27 | TRBD1 | CASSFKDGQGTQYF | TGTGCCAGCAGTTTTAAGGACGGACAGGGGACCCAGTACTTC
- | TRBJ2-1 | TRBV4-2 | - | CASSQDVAGEQFF | TGTGCCAGCAGCCAAGATGTCGCGGGTGAGCAGTTCTTC
- | TRBJ2-3 | TRBV19 | - | CASSSDYNQGRDTQYF | TGTGCCAGTAGTTCGGACTACAACCAGGGTCGAGATACGCAGTATTTT
- | TRBJ1-1 | TRBV29-1 | TRBD1 | CSASGGGTEAFF | TGCAGCGCGTCAGGGGGTGGGACTGAAGCTTTCTTT
- | TRBJ1-2 | TRBV30 | - | CAWSVQAFYGYTF | TGTGCCTGGAGTGTACAGGCCTTCTATGGCTACACCTTC
- | TRBJ2-1 | TRBV27 | - | CASSLLASNEQFF | TGTGCCAGCAGTTTACTAGCTTCCAATGAGCAGTTCTTC
- | TRBJ2-7 | TRBV19 | - | CASSLTASTYEQYF | TGTGCCAGTAGTTTGACAGCAAGCACCTACGAGCAGTACTTC
- | TRBJ2-7 | TRBV28 | - | CASSLGQNTYEQYF | TGTGCCAGCAGCCTCGGACAGAACACCTACGAGCAGTACTTC
- | TRBJ2-7 | TRBV6-5 | TRBD1 | CASSYTSGTGDYEQYF | TGTGCCAGCAGTTACACATCCGGGACAGGGGACTACGAGCAGTACTTC